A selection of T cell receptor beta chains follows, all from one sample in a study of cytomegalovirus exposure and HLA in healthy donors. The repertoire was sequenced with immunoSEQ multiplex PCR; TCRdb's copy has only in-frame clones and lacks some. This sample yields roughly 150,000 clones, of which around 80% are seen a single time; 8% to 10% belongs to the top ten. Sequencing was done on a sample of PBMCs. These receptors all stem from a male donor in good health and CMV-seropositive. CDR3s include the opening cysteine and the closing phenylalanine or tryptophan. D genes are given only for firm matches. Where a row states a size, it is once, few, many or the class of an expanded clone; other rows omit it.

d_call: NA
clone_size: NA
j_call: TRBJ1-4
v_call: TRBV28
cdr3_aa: CASSPDIPLFF
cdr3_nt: TGTGCCAGCAGTCCCGACATCCCACTGTTTTTT

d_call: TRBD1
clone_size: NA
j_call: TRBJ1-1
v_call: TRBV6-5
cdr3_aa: CASSFTGGPDTEAFF
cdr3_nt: TGTGCCAGCAGTTTTACAGGGGGCCCGGACACTGAAGCTTTCTTT

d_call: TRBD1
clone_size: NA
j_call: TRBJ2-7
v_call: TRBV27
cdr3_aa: CASSFGGTGSGEQYF
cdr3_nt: TGTGCCAGCAGTTTTGGGGGGACAGGGTCCGGCGAGCAGTACTTC

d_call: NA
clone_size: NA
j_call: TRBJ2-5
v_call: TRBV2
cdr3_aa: CASSESTNKETQYF
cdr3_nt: TGTGCCAGCAGTGAATCAACTAATAAAGAGACCCAGTACTTC

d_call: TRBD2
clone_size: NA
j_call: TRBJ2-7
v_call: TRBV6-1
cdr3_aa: CASSPSGRGHEQYF
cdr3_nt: TGTGCCAGCAGTCCTAGCGGGAGAGGGCACGAGCAGTACTTC

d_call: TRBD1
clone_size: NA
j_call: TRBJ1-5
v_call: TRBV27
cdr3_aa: CASRGVTGFQPQHF
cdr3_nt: TGTGCCAGCCGCGGAGTGACAGGGTTTCAGCCCCAGCATTTT

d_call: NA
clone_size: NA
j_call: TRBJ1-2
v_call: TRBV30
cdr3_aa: CAWSTLGRNYGYTF
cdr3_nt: TGTGCCTGGAGTACCTTGGGGAGGAACTATGGCTACACCTTC

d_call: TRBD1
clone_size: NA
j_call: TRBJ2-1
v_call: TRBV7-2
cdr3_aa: CASSLDVRGQNEQFF
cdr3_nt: TGTGCCAGCAGCTTAGATGTCAGGGGGCAGAATGAGCAGTTCTTC

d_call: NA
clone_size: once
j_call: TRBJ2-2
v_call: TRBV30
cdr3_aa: CAWGAGQWANTGELFF
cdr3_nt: TGTGCCTGGGGAGCCGGACAGTGGGCGAACACCGGGGAGCTGTTTTTT

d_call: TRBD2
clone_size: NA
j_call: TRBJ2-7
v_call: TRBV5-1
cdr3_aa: CASSLAASGGYEQYF
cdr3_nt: TGCGCCAGCAGCTTGGCGGCTAGCGGGGGCTACGAGCAGTACTTC

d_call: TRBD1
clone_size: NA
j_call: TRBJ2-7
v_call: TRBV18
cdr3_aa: CASSPGQSEQYF
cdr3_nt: TGTGCCAGCTCACCGGGACAGAGTGAGCAGTACTTC

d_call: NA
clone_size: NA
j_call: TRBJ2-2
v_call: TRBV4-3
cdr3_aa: CASSHLGQLNTGELFF
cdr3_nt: TGCGCCAGCAGCCACCTTGGACAGCTGAACACCGGGGAGCTGTTTTTT

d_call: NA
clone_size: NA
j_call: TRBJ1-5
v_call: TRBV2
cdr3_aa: CASSERRGSNQPQHF
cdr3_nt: TGTGCCAGCAGTGAAAGAAGGGGGAGCAATCAGCCCCAGCATTTT

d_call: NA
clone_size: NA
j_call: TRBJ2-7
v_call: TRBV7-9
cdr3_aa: CASSYRDSPLSSYEQYF
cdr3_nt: TGTGCCAGCAGCTACAGAGACAGTCCGCTCAGCTCCTACGAGCAGTACTTC

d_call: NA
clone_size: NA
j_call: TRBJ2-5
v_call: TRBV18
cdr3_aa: CASSPPTTQETQYF
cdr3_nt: TGTGCCAGCTCACCACCGACAACGCAAGAGACCCAGTACTTC

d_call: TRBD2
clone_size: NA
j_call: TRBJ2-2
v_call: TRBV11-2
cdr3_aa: CASSLVAGGAGELFF
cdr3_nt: TGTGCCAGCAGCTTAGTAGCGGGGGGTGCCGGGGAGCTGTTTTTT

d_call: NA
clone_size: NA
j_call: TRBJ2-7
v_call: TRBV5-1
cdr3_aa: CASSLDAGTYEQYF
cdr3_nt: TGCGCCAGCAGCTTGGATGCAGGAACCTACGAGCAGTACTTC

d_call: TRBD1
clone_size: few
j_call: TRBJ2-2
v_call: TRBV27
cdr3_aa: CASRVGQGVGELFF
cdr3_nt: TGTGCCAGCAGGGTGGGACAGGGGGTGGGGGAGCTGTTTTTT

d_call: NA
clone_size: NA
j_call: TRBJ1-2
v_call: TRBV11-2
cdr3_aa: CASSATDVDYGYTF
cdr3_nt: TGTGCCAGCAGCGCAACAGATGTGGACTATGGCTACACCTTC

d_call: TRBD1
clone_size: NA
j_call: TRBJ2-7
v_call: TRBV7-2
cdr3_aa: CASSLPTGGQYEQYF
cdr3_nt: TGTGCCAGCAGCTTACCGACAGGGGGCCAGTACGAGCAGTACTTC

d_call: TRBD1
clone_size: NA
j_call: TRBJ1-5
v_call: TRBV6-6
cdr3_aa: CASTGQGAKNQPQHF
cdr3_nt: TGTGCCAGCACGGGACAGGGGGCGAAGAATCAGCCCCAGCATTTT

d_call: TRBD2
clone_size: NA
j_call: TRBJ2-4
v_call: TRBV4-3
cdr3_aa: CASSPGLAASNIQYF
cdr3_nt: TGCGCCAGCAGCCCTGGACTAGCGGCTTCAAACATTCAGTACTTC

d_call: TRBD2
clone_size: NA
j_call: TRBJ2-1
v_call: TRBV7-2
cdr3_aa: CASSLSGSSYNEQFF
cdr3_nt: TGTGCCAGCAGCCTTAGCGGGAGCTCCTACAATGAGCAGTTCTTC

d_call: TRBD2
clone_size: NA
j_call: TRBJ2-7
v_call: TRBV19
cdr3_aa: CASSIEGRREEQYF
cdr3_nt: TGTGCCAGTAGTATAGAGGGACGGCGGGAGGAGCAGTACTTC

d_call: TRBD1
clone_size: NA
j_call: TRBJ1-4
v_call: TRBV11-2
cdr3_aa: CASSRDRGLSEKLFF
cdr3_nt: TGTGCCAGCAGCCGAGACAGGGGTTTAAGTGAAAAACTGTTTTTT

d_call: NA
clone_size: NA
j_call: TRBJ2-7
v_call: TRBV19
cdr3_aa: CASSASSASYEQYF
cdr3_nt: TGTGCCAGTAGTGCATCTAGCGCCTCCTACGAGCAGTACTTC

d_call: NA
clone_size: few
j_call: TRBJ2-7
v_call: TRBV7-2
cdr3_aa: CASSARGGDYEQYF
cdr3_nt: TGTGCCAGCAGCGCGAGGGGGGGGGATTACGAGCAGTACTTC

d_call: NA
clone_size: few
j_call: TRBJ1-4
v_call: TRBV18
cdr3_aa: CASSPRTPATNEKLFF
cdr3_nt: TGTGCCAGCTCACCACGGACACCGGCAACTAATGAAAAACTGTTTTTT

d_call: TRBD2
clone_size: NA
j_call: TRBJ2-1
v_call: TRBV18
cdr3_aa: CASSPLAGGLNEQFF
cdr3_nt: TGTGCCAGCTCACCGCTAGCGGGAGGGCTTAATGAGCAGTTCTTC

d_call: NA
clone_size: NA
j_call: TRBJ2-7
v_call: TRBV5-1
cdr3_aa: CASSLAAGLEQYF
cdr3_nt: TGCGCCAGCAGCTTGGCCGCGGGGCTCGAGCAGTACTTC

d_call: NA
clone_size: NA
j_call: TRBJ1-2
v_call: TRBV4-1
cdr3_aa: CASSQDLLRGYTF
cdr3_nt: TGCGCCAGCAGCCAAGATTTGCTGCGCGGCTACACCTTC

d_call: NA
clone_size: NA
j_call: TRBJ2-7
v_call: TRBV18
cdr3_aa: CASSFNQGTLYEQYF
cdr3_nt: TGTGCCAGCTCATTTAATCAGGGAACGTTATACGAGCAGTACTTC

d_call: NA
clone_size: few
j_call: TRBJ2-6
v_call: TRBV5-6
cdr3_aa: CASSPSGANVLTF
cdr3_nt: TGTGCCAGCAGCCCTTCCGGGGCCAACGTCCTGACTTTC

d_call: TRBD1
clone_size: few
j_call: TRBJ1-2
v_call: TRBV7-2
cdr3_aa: CASSPEQGLF
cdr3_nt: TGTGCCAGCAGCCCAGAACAGGGGCTCTTC

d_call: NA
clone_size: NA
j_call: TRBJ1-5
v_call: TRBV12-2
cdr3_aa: CASRTEGQNSNQPQHF
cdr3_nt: TGTGCAAGTCGCACAGAGGGACAGAATAGCAATCAGCCCCAGCATTTT

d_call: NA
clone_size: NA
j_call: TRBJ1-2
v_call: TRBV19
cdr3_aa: CASSFSYGYTF
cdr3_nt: TGTGCCAGTAGTTTCAGCTATGGCTACACCTTC

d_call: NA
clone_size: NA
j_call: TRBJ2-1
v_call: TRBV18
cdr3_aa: CASAGQGGGNEQFF
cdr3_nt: TGTGCCAGCGCAGGACAGGGAGGGGGCAATGAGCAGTTCTTC

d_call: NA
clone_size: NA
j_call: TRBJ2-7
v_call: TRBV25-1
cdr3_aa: CASSRLKRGYYEQYF
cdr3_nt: TGTGCCAGCAGTCGTCTTAAGAGGGGGTACTACGAGCAGTACTTC

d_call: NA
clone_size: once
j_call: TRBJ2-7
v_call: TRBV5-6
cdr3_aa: CASSFTVGSSYEQYF
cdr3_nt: TGTGCCAGCAGCTTTACGGTGGGGAGCTCCTACGAGCAGTACTTC

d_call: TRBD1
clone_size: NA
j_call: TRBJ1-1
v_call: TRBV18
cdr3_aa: CASSPTKQGETEAFF
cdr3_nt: TGTGCCAGCTCACCAACGAAGCAGGGGGAGACTGAAGCTTTCTTT

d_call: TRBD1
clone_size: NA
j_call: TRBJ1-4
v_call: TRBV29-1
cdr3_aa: CSVGRGQGSEKLFF
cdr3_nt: TGCAGCGTTGGTAGGGGACAGGGGAGTGAAAAACTGTTTTTT

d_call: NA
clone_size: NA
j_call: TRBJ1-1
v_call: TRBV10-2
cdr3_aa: CASSLSVAEAFF
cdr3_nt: TGCGCCAGCAGTTTGAGTGTAGCTGAAGCTTTCTTT

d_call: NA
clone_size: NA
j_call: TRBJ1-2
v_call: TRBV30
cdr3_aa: CAWRIGRDYGYTF
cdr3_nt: TGTGCCTGGAGAATCGGGCGGGACTATGGCTACACCTTC

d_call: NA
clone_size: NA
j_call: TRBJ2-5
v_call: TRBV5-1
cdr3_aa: CASSLAPGETQYF
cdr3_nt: TGCGCCAGCAGCTTGGCCCCGGGGGAGACCCAGTACTTC

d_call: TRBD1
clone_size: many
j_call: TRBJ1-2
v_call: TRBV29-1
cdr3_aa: CSALRDRTGYGYTF
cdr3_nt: TGCAGCGCGCTCCGGGACCGGACAGGGTATGGCTACACCTTC

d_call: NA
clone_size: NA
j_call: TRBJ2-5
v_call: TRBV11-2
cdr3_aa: CASSLDRMRQETQYF
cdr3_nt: TGTGCCAGCAGCTTAGACAGGATGCGACAAGAGACCCAGTACTTC

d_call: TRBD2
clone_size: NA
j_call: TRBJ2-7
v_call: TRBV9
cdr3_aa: CASSGDGLAGDEQYF
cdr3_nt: TGTGCCAGCAGCGGGGACGGACTAGCGGGGGACGAGCAGTACTTC

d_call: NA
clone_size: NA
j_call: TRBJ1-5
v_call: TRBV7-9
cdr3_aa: CASSLDRENQPQHF
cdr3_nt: TGTGCCAGCAGCTTAGATCGGGAAAATCAGCCCCAGCATTTT

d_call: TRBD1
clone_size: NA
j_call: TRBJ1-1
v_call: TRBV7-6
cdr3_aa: CASSWTGQLNTEAFF
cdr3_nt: TGTGCCAGCAGCTGGACGGGACAGTTGAACACTGAAGCTTTCTTT

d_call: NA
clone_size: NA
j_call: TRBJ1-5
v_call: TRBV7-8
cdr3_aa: CASSAGSYQPQHF
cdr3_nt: TGTGCCAGCAGCGCAGGGTCCTATCAGCCCCAGCATTTT

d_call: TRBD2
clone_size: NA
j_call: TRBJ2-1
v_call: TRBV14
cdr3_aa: CASSLAGAMTEQFF
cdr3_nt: TGTGCCAGCAGCCTAGCGGGTGCAATGACTGAGCAGTTCTTC

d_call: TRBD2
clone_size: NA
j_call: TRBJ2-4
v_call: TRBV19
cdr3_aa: CASSPWGEGAKNIQYF
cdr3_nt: TGTGCCAGTAGCCCTTGGGGGGAGGGGGCCAAAAACATTCAGTACTTC

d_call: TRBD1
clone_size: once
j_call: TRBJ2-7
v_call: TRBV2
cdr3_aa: CASRRTGTYEQYF
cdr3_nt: TGTGCCAGCAGAAGGACAGGAACCTACGAGCAGTACTTC

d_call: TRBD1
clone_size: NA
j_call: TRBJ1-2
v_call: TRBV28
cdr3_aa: CASSDRGGRGYTF
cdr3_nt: TGTGCCAGCAGTGACAGGGGGGGGCGCGGCTACACCTTC

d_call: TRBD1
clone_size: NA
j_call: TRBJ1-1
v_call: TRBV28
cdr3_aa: CASSSGQGTEAFF
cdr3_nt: TGTGCCAGCAGTTCCGGACAGGGAACTGAAGCTTTCTTT

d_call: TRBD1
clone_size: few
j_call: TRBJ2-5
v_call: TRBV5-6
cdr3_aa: CASSLMGTGGETQYF
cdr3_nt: TGTGCCAGCAGCTTGATGGGGACAGGGGGTGAGACCCAGTACTTC

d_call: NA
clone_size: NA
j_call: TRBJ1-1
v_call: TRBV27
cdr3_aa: CASSPVTDYTEAFF
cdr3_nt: TGTGCCAGCAGTCCTGTGACAGACTACACTGAAGCTTTCTTT